The 31 T cell receptor beta chains listed next were all sequenced from one sample in a study of T cell changes during pregnancy in multiple sclerosis. Sequencing was performed with immunoSEQ multiplex PCR; in TCRdb, only in-frame clones are kept and a portion is missing. In the table there are some 28,000 clones, 89% of which are singletons. The material sequenced was CD4+ T cells from peripheral blood mononuclear cells, taken in the first trimester of pregnancy. These receptors came from a female donor in good health, enrolled as a control in a pregnancy study.

This rearrangement joins TRBV4-2 to TRBJ2-1, with TRBD2 matching 7 bases. Germline CDR1 is LGHNA and CDR2 is YNFKEQ. Trimming at V came to 4 bases and at J to 10 bases, leaving 7 bases not matched to a gene. The CDR3 length is 13 residues. CDR3 sequence (DNA): TGTGCCAGCAGCCCGGGACTACATCTCGAGCAGTTCTTC. Translated: CASSPGLHLEQFF.

This chain links TRBV28 with TRBJ2-1; D perhaps matches TRBD2 (6 bases). The CDR3 totals 13 residues. Trimming shortened V by 7 bases and J by 1 base, and 8 bases separated the two germline ends. CDR1 is MDHEN and CDR2 is SYDVKM in the germline V gene. The CDR3 nucleotides read TGTGCCAGCACCGGGAGATCCTACAATGAGCAGTTCTTC. Translating it yields CASTGRSYNEQFF. The variable domain in full, with the rest retrieved from reference TRBV28 and TRBJ2-1, is DVKVTQSSRYLVKRTGEKVFLECVQDMDHENMFWYRQDPGLGLRLIYFSYDVKMKEKGDIPEGYSVSREKKERFSLILESASTNQTSMYLCASTGRSYNEQFFGPGTRLTVL.

This clone has a handful of counts. The genes are TRBV5-1 and TRBJ2-1, with a tentative D call TRBD1 (6 bases). V shed 2 bases and J shed 3 bases, with 9 bases lying between them. The germline gives CDR1 SGHRS, CDR2 YFSETQ. The CDR3 consists of 14 residues. The CDR3 protein is CASSFMTGYNEQFF. CDR3 nucleotide sequence: TGCGCCAGCAGCTTTATGACAGGCTACAATGAGCAGTTCTTC.

V usage is TRBV7-9 and J usage is TRBJ2-3; D may be TRBD1 (6 bases). Between the trimmed V and J ends, which lost 2 bases and 2 bases, there was a span of 8 bases. This CDR3 is built from 14 residues. Germline V lookup: CDR1 SEHNR, CDR2 FQNEAQ (reference sequence). The DNA for the CDR3 is TGTGCCAGCAGCTTATCAGGGGCCACAGATACGCAGTATTTT. Its translation is CASSLSGATDTQYF.

This chain connects TRBV28 to TRBJ2-5, with 9 bases fitting TRBD1. The last part of the DNA fits TRBJ2-7 better; the J call may be wrong. The CDR3 runs to 16 residues. Germline V gene data show CDR1 as MDHEN and CDR2 as SYDVKM. The CDR3 DNA follows: TGTGCCAGCACCTCATTCGGACAGGGGCCTTCCTACGAGCAGTACTTC. This translates into CASTSFGQGPSYEQYF.

A note on this clone: The sample carries other DNA sequences with the same CDR3. The gene calls are TRBV11-2 and TRBJ2-1; TRBD2 might be the D (6 bases). Trimming removed 3 bases at V and 5 bases at J, with 8 bases between. CDR3 length: 13 residues. Germline V gives CDR1 SGHAT, CDR2 FQNNGV. CDR3 amino acids: CASSLGLHNEQFF. The CDR3 nucleotides read TGTGCCAGCAGCTTGGGACTTCACAATGAGCAGTTCTTC. Combining the CDR3 with reference TRBV11-2 and TRBJ2-1 gives the whole variable domain EAGVAQSPRYKIIEKRQSVAFWCNPISGHATLYWYQQILGQGPKLLIQFQNNGVVDDSQLPKDRFSAERLKGVDSTLKIQPAKLEDSAVYLCASSLGLHNEQFFGPGTRLTVL.

A single count supports this clone. The V gene is TRBV5-1, the J gene TRBJ2-6, with a weak D call TRBD1 (6 bases). The V and J ends lost 4 bases and 4 bases respectively, with 15 bases between them. The germline V gene encodes CDR1 SGHRS and CDR2 YFSETQ. The CDR3 is 16 amino acids. CDR3 region: CASSETGFSGANVLTF. CDR3 DNA sequence: TGCGCCAGCAGCGAAACAGGGTTTTCCGGGGCCAACGTCCTGACTTTC.

The chain links TRBV4-3 to TRBJ2-1; D unresolved. The V end was cut by 0 bases, the J end by 6 bases, with 9 bases between. CDR1 is LGHNA and CDR2 is YSLEER in the germline V gene. The CDR3 has 14 amino acids. The CDR3 region has the DNA TGCGCCAGCAGCCAAGATGGCCTCCCCAATGAGCAGTTCTTC. Its protein is CASSQDGLPNEQFF.

The rearrangement links TRBV7-2 to TRBJ2-1; TRBD2 agrees at 9 bases. Germline assignment: CDR1 SGHTA and CDR2 FQGNSA. Trimming took 5 bases from V and 4 from J; bases not matched to a gene: 9. The CDR3 runs to 16 residues. This CDR3 is CASSPWGSGGYNEQFF. In nucleotides, the CDR3 is TGTGCCAGCAGCCCATGGGGTAGCGGGGGTTACAATGAGCAGTTCTTC.

The chain joins TRBV19 to TRBJ1-1, with 8 bases lining up with TRBD1. The trim removed 8 bases at V and 10 bases at J, leaving 6 bases unmatched. The CDR3 runs to 11 residues. Germline values: CDR1 LNHDA, CDR2 SQIVND (reference sequence). The DNA for the CDR3 is TGTGCCAGTCGACAGGGGCTGAGAGCTTTCTTT. Protein sequence: CASRQGLRAFF. Full variable domain (remainder filled in from reference TRBV19 and TRBJ1-1): DGGITQSPKYLFRKEGQNVTLSCEQNLNHDAMYWYRQDPGQGLRLIYYSQIVNDFQKGDIAEGYSVSREKKESFPLTVTSAQKNPTAFYLCASRQGLRAFFGQGTRLTVV.

V gene TRBV9 combines with J gene TRBJ2-3; TRBD1 is a possible D gene (5 bases). Deletions cut 0 bases from V and 3 bases from J, with 14 bases between. The V gene's germline CDR1 is SGDLS and CDR2 YYNGEE. The CDR3 extends over 16 amino acids. The chain's CDR3 is CASSVGAQGVTDTQYF. CDR3 sequence (DNA): TGTGCCAGCAGCGTAGGGGCGCAGGGTGTAACAGATACGCAGTATTTT. Together with reference TRBV9 and TRBJ2-3, the CDR3 gives the full variable domain: DSGVTQTPKHLITATGQRVTLRCSPRSGDLSVYWYQQSLDQGLQFLIQYYNGEERAKGNILERFSAQQFPDLHSELNLSSLELGDSALYFCASSVGAQGVTDTQYFGPGTRLTVL.

V usage is TRBV9 and J usage is TRBJ2-5; D possibly corresponds to TRBD1 (6 bases). Germline CDR1 is SGDLS and CDR2 is YYNGEE. CDR3 length: 14 amino acids. V was trimmed by 1 base and J by 4 bases, leaving 11 bases between them. The CDR3 DNA is TGTGCCAGCAGCGTACAGGGGAATCGAGAGACCCAGTACTTC. This codes for CASSVQGNRETQYF. Looking up the rest from reference TRBV9 and TRBJ2-5 gives the full variable domain: DSGVTQTPKHLITATGQRVTLRCSPRSGDLSVYWYQQSLDQGLQFLIQYYNGEERAKGNILERFSAQQFPDLHSELNLSSLELGDSALYFCASSVQGNRETQYFGPGTRLLVL.

This chain joins TRBV2 and TRBJ1-1; 8 positions agree with TRBD1. Germline V gene sequence: CDR1 SNHLY, CDR2 FYNNEI. Germline trimming cut 6 bases from V and 1 base from J; bases unmatched to any gene: 1. This CDR3 region has 13 residues. The CDR3 region is CASSGQGNTEAFF. CDR3 in DNA: TGTGCCAGCAGCGGACAGGGGAACACTGAAGCTTTCTTT.

This rearrangement joins TRBV6-5 to TRBJ2-1; 14 bases match TRBD2. The V and J ends lost 6 bases and 6 bases, in that order; junction bases with no gene match: 4. The V gene's germline CDR1 is MNHEY and CDR2 SVGAGI. The CDR3 is 15 amino acids. CDR3 DNA sequence: TGTGCCAGCAGAGTGACTAGCGGGAGGGCCAATGAGCAGTTCTTC. Protein product: CASRVTSGRANEQFF.

The rearrangement uses TRBV5-8 and TRBJ2-3; 7 bases align to TRBD1. This CDR3 is built from 12 residues. The trim removed 4 bases at V and 4 bases at J, leaving 0 bases unmatched. Germline V gene data show CDR1 as SGHTS and CDR2 as YDEGEE. The CDR3 coding sequence is TGTGCCAGCAGCCAGGGGGCAGATACGCAGTATTTT. It is translated as CASSQGADTQYF.

The V gene is TRBV28, the J gene TRBJ2-7; D is undetermined. This CDR3 comprises 12 residues. Trimming removed 6 bases at V and 3 bases at J, with 9 bases between. CDR1 MDHEN and CDR2 SYDVKM come from the germline V gene. The CDR3 is CASSSDFYEQYF. In nucleotides, the CDR3 is TGTGCCAGCAGCTCTGACTTCTACGAGCAGTACTTC.

Concerning this clone: Germline and junction disagree at one end, which may indicate a read error. This chain joins TRBV5-4 and TRBJ2-2, with TRBD2 as a possible D gene (5 bases). The length of the CDR3 is 15 residues. CDR1 and CDR2 (germline): SGHNT, YYREEE (reference sequence). The CDR3 nucleotides are TGTGCCAGCAGCTTGACAGCCTCGAACACCGGGGAGCTGCTTTTT. Translation: CASSLTASNTGELLF.

The chain links TRBV14 to TRBJ2-3; 11 bases fit TRBD1. The CDR3 consists of 16 residues. J lost 4 bases, V lost 4 bases, and 7 bases had no gene match. Germline V lookup: CDR1 SGHDN, CDR2 FVKESK. The CDR3 region is CASSPFGQGAADTQYF. Written as DNA, the CDR3 is TGTGCCAGCAGCCCATTTGGACAGGGGGCTGCAGATACGCAGTATTTT.

This sequence joins TRBV19 and TRBJ1-1; perhaps TRBD1 as D (5 bases). Germline CDR1 LNHDA, CDR2 SQIVND (reference sequence). This CDR3 spans 16 amino acids. V was pared by 5 bases and J by 1 base, with 17 bases between. The CDR3 DNA reads as TGTGCCAGTAGTGTCTATGATCAGGGAAAGAACACTGAAGCTTTCTTT. Translated: CASSVYDQGKNTEAFF.

The gene calls are TRBV6-1 and TRBJ2-5; TRBD2 aligns across 10 bases. The CDR3 sequence is 16 residues long. Germline CDR1 is MNHNS and CDR2 is SASEGT. J gave up 5 bases and V 1 base, and 7 bases lay outside the gene matches. CDR3 sequence reads: CASSEGGSGGWETQYF. The CDR3 nucleotides are TGTGCCAGCAGTGAAGGGGGTAGCGGGGGGTGGGAGACCCAGTACTTC.

The chain links TRBV5-1 to TRBJ2-1, with TRBD2 matching over 11 bases. This CDR3 spans 19 amino acids. With 3 bases clipped from V and 0 bases from J, the junction kept 11 bases outside the gene matches. Germline V gene data show CDR1 as SGHRS and CDR2 as YFSETQ. The chain's CDR3 is CASSSTGTSGLSSYNEQFF. CDR3 in DNA: TGCGCCAGCAGCTCAACCGGGACTAGCGGTCTTAGCTCCTACAATGAGCAGTTCTTC.

J is TRBJ2-2 and V is TRBV27; perhaps TRBD1 as D (5 bases). The V end lost 4 bases, the J end lost 4 bases, and 10 bases lay between the germline ends. The V gene's germline CDR1 is MNHEY and CDR2 SMNVEV (reference sequence). The CDR3 is 14 residues long. The CDR3 spells CASSWFRATGELFF. The CDR3 DNA is TGTGCCAGCAGTTGGTTCAGGGCCACCGGGGAGCTGTTTTTT.

The chain combines TRBV23-1 with TRBJ1-1; D possibly corresponds to TRBD1 (6 bases). TRBV23-1 is designated an ORF whose function remains uncertain. The length of the CDR3 is 23 residues. Trimming left V 0 bases short and J 0 bases short, with 32 bases between. The CDR3 sequence: CASSQSGAVEGNPLPCMNTEAFF. The CDR3 region has the DNA TGCGCCAGCAGTCAATCGGGGGCAGTGGAAGGGAACCCTCTGCCATGCATGAACACTGAAGCTTTCTTT.

The chain employs TRBV30 and TRBJ2-3; 12 bases are shared with TRBD2. This CDR3 has 15 residues. Germline CDR1 is GTSNPN and CDR2 is SVGIG (reference sequence). The J segment lost 3 bases and the V segment lost 3 bases, leaving 4 bases of the junction unmatched. The chain's CDR3 is CAWSLAGGQTDTQYF. CDR3 DNA: TGTGCCTGGAGCCTAGCGGGAGGGCAGACAGATACGCAGTATTTT. The variable domain in full, completed from reference TRBV30 and TRBJ2-3, reads SQTIHQWPATLVQPVGSPLSLECTVEGTSNPNLYWYRQAAGRGLQLLFYSVGIGQISSEVPQNLSASRPQDRQFILSSKKLLLSDSGFYLCAWSLAGGQTDTQYFGPGTRLTVL.

The chain is built from TRBV28 and TRBJ1-2, with D maybe TRBD1 (6 bases). The CDR3 has 18 residues. CDR1 MDHEN and CDR2 SYDVKM come from the germline V gene. V lost 4 bases and J lost 8, with 29 bases in between. CDR3 nucleotide sequence: TGTGCCAGCAGTTCCCTTGGGGGGGGGCTCGTGGAGGGATCCGGCTACACCTTC. It yields the protein CASSSLGGGLVEGSGYTF.

This rearrangement joins TRBV9 to TRBJ2-2; 10 nucleotides agree with TRBD2. CDR1 and CDR2 from the germline V gene are SGDLS and YYNGEE. Trimming at V came to 3 bases and at J to 6 bases, leaving 8 bases not matched to a gene. The CDR3 contains 16 residues. CDR3 DNA sequence: TGTGCCAGCAGCGAGGCAGCGGGAGGGTTCGCCGGGGAGCTGTTTTTT. As protein: CASSEAAGGFAGELFF. The variable domain in full, with the rest retrieved from reference TRBV9 and TRBJ2-2, is DSGVTQTPKHLITATGQRVTLRCSPRSGDLSVYWYQQSLDQGLQFLIQYYNGEERAKGNILERFSAQQFPDLHSELNLSSLELGDSALYFCASSEAAGGFAGELFFGEGSRLTVL.

This clone was detected only a few times. This rearrangement joins TRBV30 to TRBJ1-1; 7 bases are shared with TRBD1. Germline values: CDR1 GTSNPN, CDR2 SVGIG (reference sequence). This CDR3 is 13 amino acids long. J was trimmed by 4 bases and V by 1 base; bases with no gene match: 3. The CDR3 DNA reads TGTGCCTGGAGTGACAGGGGAAGCACTGAAGCTTTCTTT. Translation: CAWSDRGSTEAFF.

J is TRBJ2-5 and V is TRBV18; TRBD1 agrees at 8 bases. CDR3 size: 17 residues. CDR1 and CDR2 from the germline V gene are KGHSH and LQKENI. Unmatched junction bases numbered 12, after V lost 6 bases and J lost 0 bases. CDR3 loop: CASSSDREKGYQETQYF. CDR3 sequence (DNA): TGTGCCAGCTCCTCGGACAGGGAGAAAGGGTACCAAGAGACCCAGTACTTC.

The chain joins TRBV7-2 to TRBJ1-1; no definite D call. Trimming pared 1 base from V and 4 bases from J, leaving 10 bases between. The CDR3 runs 14 residues. Germline CDR1 reads SGHTA; CDR2 reads FQGNSA. CDR3 nucleotides: TGTGCCAGCAGCTTAGGGAGTGCATTCACTGAAGCTTTCTTT. Protein: CASSLGSAFTEAFF.

The V gene is TRBV7-9, the J gene TRBJ1-4, with TRBD1 matching over 8 bases. The CDR3 runs to 15 residues. Trimming took 5 bases from V and 6 from J; bases not matched to a gene: 8. Germline CDR1 reads SEHNR; CDR2 reads FQNEAQ (reference sequence). The CDR3: CASSPLDRAHEKLFF. In DNA form, the CDR3 reads TGTGCCAGCAGCCCGCTGGACAGGGCTCATGAAAAACTGTTTTTT.

The rearrangement uses TRBV5-3 and TRBJ2-3; weak D call: TRBD2 (5 bases). TRBV5-3 has ORF status, its function being uncertain. Trimming left V 4 bases short and J 8 bases short, with 14 bases between. The CDR3 loop spans 13 amino acids. CDR3 nucleotides: TGTGCCAGAAGCCGGACTGCGAGTAGTACGCAGTATTTT. Translating gives CARSRTASSTQYF.